This is a list of T cell receptor beta chains from one sample in a study of cytomegalovirus exposure and HLA in healthy donors. Clones were read by immunoSEQ multiplex PCR, and TCRdb kept only the in-frame ones, dropping some. The sample records hundreds of thousands of clones, approximately 78% being singletons. Material for sequencing was PBMCs. The source of these receptors is a male donor in good health and CMV-seronegative. Both conserved end residues are part of each CDR3. The order of the fields is J gene, clone size, D gene, V gene, CDR3 DNA, CDR3 protein. A D gene is named only where the DNA matches it firmly. A row's size may be missing; if present it is once, few, many or a size class.

TRBJ2-2	-	TRBD1	TRBV9	TGTGCCAGCAGCGTAGCGACAGGGTACACCGGGGAGCTGTTTTTT	CASSVATGYTGELFF
TRBJ2-7	-	TRBD1	TRBV6-1	TGTGCCAGCAGTGAACAACCAGGGACAGGGGGGACCTACGAGCAGTACTTC	CASSEQPGTGGTYEQYF
TRBJ2-3	-	TRBD2	TRBV5-1	TGCGCCAGCAGCCTGACTAGCGGAAGTTCAGATACGCAGTATTTT	CASSLTSGSSDTQYF
TRBJ2-3	-	TRBD2	TRBV28	TGTGCCAGCAGTCCCCCCGGGACTAGCGAATCAGATACGCAGTATTTT	CASSPPGTSESDTQYF
TRBJ1-1	-	TRBD1	TRBV28	TGTGCCAGCAGTTTTGAGAGGGGGCGGGGTGAAGCTTTCTTT	CASSFERGRGEAFF
TRBJ2-1	-	TRBD2	TRBV5-1	TGCGCCAGCACCCCCCTCGGGACTAGCGGGAATGAGCAGTTCTTC	CASTPLGTSGNEQFF
TRBJ2-1	-	TRBD2	TRBV5-4	TGTGCCAGCAGCTTGGGACTAGCGAGGGCTGGGGTTGAGCAGTTCTTC	CASSLGLARAGVEQFF
TRBJ1-3	-	-	TRBV25-1	TGTGCCAGCAGGGACGGGGGAGTGAACACCATATATTTT	CASRDGGVNTIYF
TRBJ2-7	-	TRBD1	TRBV7-9	TGTTCCAGCAGCTTGGAGGGGACAGGGGCCTACGAGCAGTACTTC	CSSSLEGTGAYEQYF
TRBJ1-5	-	TRBD1	TRBV11-3	TGTGCCAGCAGCCTCCGGGACAGGAACCAGCCCCAGCATTTT	CASSLRDRNQPQHF
TRBJ2-3	-	-	TRBV29-1	TGCAGCGTTGAAGTTCGGGGGTCGACAGATACGCAGTATTTT	CSVEVRGSTDTQYF
TRBJ2-5	-	TRBD2	TRBV5-4	TGTGCCAGCAGCCTAGCGGGAGCCGATGAGCAGTACTTC	CASSLAGADEQYF
TRBJ1-3	-	TRBD1	TRBV6-1	TGTGCCAGCAGTGGGACAGGTAGCAACACCATATATTTT	CASSGTGSNTIYF
TRBJ2-6	-	-	TRBV28	TGTGCCAGCAGCGTAACTGGCGGGGGCGCTGGGGCCAACGTCCTGACTTTC	CASSVTGGGAGANVLTF
TRBJ1-1	-	TRBD1	TRBV5-4	TGTGCCAGCAGCTTTGACAGGGCCAACACTGAAGCTTTCTTT	CASSFDRANTEAFF
TRBJ2-7	-	TRBD1	TRBV10-1	TGCGCCAGCAGTGAGAAGGGACAGGGGCAGGGCGAGCAGTACTTC	CASSEKGQGQGEQYF
TRBJ2-1	-	-	TRBV5-1	TGCGCCAGCAGCTTGGTTGCTAGTAGCAATGAGCAGTTCTTC	CASSLVASSNEQFF
TRBJ2-1	-	TRBD2	TRBV5-1	TGCGCCAGCAGCTTGGCTCCCGCTAGCGGGAGGTTCGGTGAGCAGTTCTTC	CASSLAPASGRFGEQFF
TRBJ1-1	-	TRBD1	TRBV11-3	TGTGCCAGCAGCCCGACAGGGGCGTACACTGAAGCTTTCTTT	CASSPTGAYTEAFF
TRBJ1-2	once	TRBD1	TRBV7-2	TGTGCCAGCAGCTTATCGACAGGGAGTAACTATGGCTACACCTTC	CASSLSTGSNYGYTF
TRBJ2-7	-	TRBD2	TRBV10-3	TGTGCCGTCAGAGACACTAGCGACGAGCAGTACTTC	CAVRDTSDEQYF
TRBJ2-5	-	TRBD1	TRBV5-6	TGTGCCAGCAGCTTGGGACAGGGTTGGGGGCCTAGCCAAGAGACCCAGTACTTC	CASSLGQGWGPSQETQYF
TRBJ1-3	-	TRBD1	TRBV5-1	TGCGCCAGCAGCTGGGGGACAGCTGGAAACACCATATATTTT	CASSWGTAGNTIYF
TRBJ1-1	-	-	TRBV19	TGTGCCAGTAGTATTTGGGGGAAAGGTCAGAGGGGGATCACTGAAGCTTTCTTT	CASSIWGKGQRGITEAFF
TRBJ2-1	-	TRBD1	TRBV2	TGTGCCAGCAGTCATCTTGGACAGGGTGGGTCTAATGAGCAGTTCTTC	CASSHLGQGGSNEQFF
TRBJ1-4	-	TRBD1	TRBV19	TGTGCCAGTAGTCCAACAGGGGTCGAAAAACTGTTTTTT	CASSPTGVEKLFF
TRBJ2-7	-	-	TRBV27	TGTGCCAGCAGTTTTTACCGACGGGACGAGCAGTACTTC	CASSFYRRDEQYF
TRBJ1-1	-	TRBD1	TRBV11-3	TGTGCCAGCAGCGGACAGGGGCTCACTGAAGCTTTCTTT	CASSGQGLTEAFF
TRBJ2-7	-	TRBD1	TRBV10-3	TGTGCCATCAGTGCCCCACGGTCGGGACAGGGCTATTACGAGCAGTACTTC	CAISAPRSGQGYYEQYF
TRBJ1-2	-	-	TRBV19	TGTGCCAGTAGTATAGCAGGGGCAACATATGGCTACACCTTC	CASSIAGATYGYTF
TRBJ1-1	-	TRBD1	TRBV28	TGTGCCAGCAGTTTAAGGCCGGGACAGGGACAAGAAGCTTTCTTT	CASSLRPGQGQEAFF
TRBJ1-1	-	-	TRBV5-1	TGCGCCAGCAGCCTGACGGCGGGACCCGTCAACACTGAAGCTTTCTTT	CASSLTAGPVNTEAFF
TRBJ1-1	-	TRBD1	TRBV19	TGTGCCAGTACTCCACAGGGGGCAGGAACTGAAGCTTTCTTT	CASTPQGAGTEAFF
TRBJ2-3	-	TRBD2	TRBV9	TGTGCCAGCAGCTATCAACTAGCGGGAAGGGCAGATACGCAGTATTTT	CASSYQLAGRADTQYF
TRBJ2-7	-	-	TRBV10-3	TGTGCCATCAGTGGGGAGAGGACTATTTTCTACGAGCAGTACTTC	CAISGERTIFYEQYF
TRBJ2-7	-	TRBD1	TRBV9	TGTGCCAGCAGCGTAGGGACAGGGGTACCCTACGAGCAGTACTTC	CASSVGTGVPYEQYF
TRBJ2-3	-	TRBD2	TRBV19	TGTGCCAGTAGTATATCAGCGGGAAACACAGATACGCAGTATTTT	CASSISAGNTDTQYF
TRBJ2-3	few	-	TRBV7-7	TGTGCCAGCAGCTTAGGGTCCGGTTCGGGTACGCAGTATTTT	CASSLGSGSGTQYF
TRBJ2-7	-	TRBD2	TRBV19	TGTGCCAGACTGGGACTAGCGGGCTACGAGCAGTACTTC	CARLGLAGYEQYF
TRBJ2-7	-	-	TRBV10-2	TGCGCCAGCAGTATTAGCTACGAGCAGTACTTC	CASSISYEQYF
TRBJ1-6	-	-	TRBV25-1	TGTGCCAGCAGTGAGTTAAGGGGTTCTAATTCACCCCTCCACTTT	CASSELRGSNSPLHF
TRBJ2-7	-	TRBD2	TRBV10-1	TGCGCCAGCAGAGCTAGCGGGAGCGACGAGCAGTACTTC	CASRASGSDEQYF
TRBJ2-2	-	-	TRBV5-1	TGCGCCAGCAGCTTGGCCTACTCCGGGGAGCTGTTTTTT	CASSLAYSGELFF
TRBJ1-2	-	TRBD1	TRBV14	TGTGCCAGCAGCCGGGACAGCCTCTATGGCTACACCTTC	CASSRDSLYGYTF
TRBJ2-3	-	TRBD2	TRBV5-1	TGCGCCAGCATCACGGGGACTAGCGGAAGCACAGATACGCAGTATTTT	CASITGTSGSTDTQYF
TRBJ2-5	once	-	TRBV21-1	TGTGCCAGCAGCAAAACGAAGGGCAGGGAAGAGACCCAGTACTTC	CASSKTKGREETQYF
TRBJ2-2	-	TRBD2	TRBV19	TGTGCCAGTGGGGGACTAGCGTGGGACACCGGGGAGCTGTTTTTT	CASGGLAWDTGELFF
TRBJ2-7	once	TRBD2	TRBV6-1	TGTGCCAGCAGCCGTAGCGGGAGAGTGGCCTACGAGCAGTACTTC	CASSRSGRVAYEQYF
TRBJ1-1	-	-	TRBV2	TGTGCCAGCAGTGAAGAAGGGAGGGGACGCACTGAAGCTTTCTTT	CASSEEGRGRTEAFF
TRBJ2-7	-	-	TRBV11-2	TGTGCCAGCAGCGACTCGCGCGGCCGGGTCGGCGAGCAGTACTTC	CASSDSRGRVGEQYF
TRBJ1-2	-	TRBD1	TRBV6-5	TGTGCCAGCAGAGACAGGGCCTATGGCTACACCTTC	CASRDRAYGYTF
TRBJ2-1	-	-	TRBV7-6	TGTGCCAGCAGCTCCCGGGGGAATTACAATGAGCAGTTCTTC	CASSSRGNYNEQFF
TRBJ1-1	-	-	TRBV28	TGTGCCAGCAGTTCCCCCCTAGTGGAAGCTTTCTTT	CASSSPLVEAFF
TRBJ2-7	few	-	TRBV6-1	TGTGCCTCCACCGGGGCAGGGGACTACGAGCAGTACTTC	CASTGAGDYEQYF